What follows is one T cell receptor beta chain and its context. This clonotype was recorded at least ten times. Its antigen is still unknown. No base-level quality is on record; no much larger clone is a single base apart. Hyperthyroidism was considered stable if no progression to ophthalmopathy occurred within 18 months of follow-up. The hyperthyroidism patients were 18 to 65 years old and newly diagnosed, with a disease duration of less than 2 months. Patients with other autoimmune diseases, uncontrolled infections, pregnancy or lactation were excluded from the study. Diagnosis was based on clinical symptoms, serum thyroxine, TRAb, thyroid ultrasound and orbital computed tomography. Ficoll-Paque density gradient centrifugation was used to isolate PBMCs from under 11 ml of fresh peripheral blood. Total RNA was extracted using Trizol reagent, and RNA quality was checked on an Agilent 2100 Bioanalyzer.

The data were obtained in a study of Graves' ophthalmopathy and Graves' hyperthyroidism (dated by TCRdb to the late 2010s). Concerning the study at large: Peripheral blood was collected at initial diagnosis, prior to any treatment. Once sampling was done, hyperthyroidism patients were given methimazole at a starting dose of 30 mg daily, while ophthalmopathy patients were given high-dose intravenous methylprednisolone. A discovery set of 100 patients (roughly 41 ophthalmopathy, some 58 stable hyperthyroidism) was enrolled to explore V-J signatures distinguishing ophthalmopathy from hyperthyroidism. For training and testing, the 100 or so patients in the discovery cohort were randomly divided in a 7:3 ratio. In total, approximately 140 blood samples were TCR-sequenced: approximately 40 ophthalmopathy, 75 hyperthyroidism and about 17 hyperthyroidism-to-ophthalmopathy patients. The study used TCR beta repertoire signatures to distinguish Graves' ophthalmopathy from Graves' hyperthyroidism and to predict progression to ophthalmopathy. For independent validation, a separate cohort was made up of some 19 hyperthyroidism patients plus 17 patients who later progressed from hyperthyroidism to ophthalmopathy. T-cell repertoires of thyroid tissue and blood were compared in over 5 hyperthyroidism patients. Here is what the overall study found, with its caveats: Ophthalmopathy was separated from stable hyperthyroidism by the 13-signature model with roughly 88% sensitivity and around 81% specificity in cross-validation and with 80%/75% in the test set. Most of the expanded thyroid clonotypes with a frequency above 0.001 were also detected in blood, and it was suggested that the thyroid immune response may be reflected by blood repertoires. In validation, the model predicted ophthalmopathy progression with about 71% sensitivity and 72.22% specificity; 12 predicted patients were CT-confirmed with GO in a median of 6.5 months. No statistical method was used to set the sample size in advance, and the investigators knew which group each participant was assigned to.

For repertoire sequencing, the TCR beta CDR3 regions were amplified from RNA transcripts. The first round was an RT-PCR using HTBI primers with the Qiagen OneStep RT-PCR kit, and this first round was followed by a second-round multiplex PCR, then size selection and purification. Libraries were sequenced paired-end with 100 bp reads on an Illumina HiSeq2000. The study's processing was this. SOAPnuke was used to process the reads, throwing out any read that had adapters, had uncalled bases, had a mean Phred below 15, or lacked an exact constant-primer or identifier match. COPE v1.2.5 was used to merge high-quality paired reads. Each unique nucleotide sequence was defined as a clonotype, and clonotypes were aligned to IMGT TRB V, D and J references with MiTCR v1.1. The analysis was limited to V-J combinations with a frequency above 0.0001, which together covered 99% to 99.2% of the repertoires. A TCR clonal expansion and chaos score per V-J combination was defined as the ratio of F50 clonal expansion to chaos observed in the TCRdist matrix. Welch's t-statistics and random forest were used to narrow the features down to 10 to 15 V-J combinations, which were then fed into a naive Bayes classifier. The Morisita-Horn index was used to measure how similar the thyroid and blood repertoires were. TCRdb trimmed public reads at Q25 via fastp, called clones via MiXCR and kept in-frame beta chains. Rows with one shared CDR3 protein collapse into an entry with the most common genes and DNA. TCRdb assigned the V and J calls; the authors' analysis was not used. Counted in this sample were roughly 420,000 distinct CDR3 sequences; around 21% of them appeared once. The ten largest make up around 3.2% of the sample.

CDR1 and CDR2, looked up from the germline V gene, are SGHAT and FQNNGV. The junction carries 12 bases between V and J, which are trimmed by 5 bases and 2 bases respectively. The CDR3 runs 14 residues from the cysteine to the phenylalanine. The DNA shown is the 42-base CDR3, in frame from base 1. The sequence links TRBV11-2 to TRBJ2-5; the D gene is perhaps TRBD1, from 6 matching bases. The sample comprised peripheral blood. The receptor's source is a woman aged 18-35 years with stable Graves' hyperthyroidism. Donor details come from another sample of the same person, matched by shared clones. Read as DNA, the sequence is TGTGCCAGCAGCGATGGGCAGGGGCAAGAGACCCAGTACTTC. Protein translation: CASSDGQGQETQYF.